Listed below are T cell receptor beta chains from one sample, sequenced in a study of shared clonotypes between healthy human individuals. Sequencing used immunoSEQ multiplex PCR; TCRdb keeps in-frame clones, though not all of them. The table has around 180,000 clones, over 85% seen once; the top ten hold 0.067%. Sequenced material: naive CD4+ T cells sorted from blood. Every receptor here comes from a woman in her thirties in good health. CDR3s include the opening cysteine and the closing phenylalanine or tryptophan. Fields, in order: clone size, D gene, V gene, J gene, CDR3 DNA, CDR3 protein. The D gene is left open where the match is weak. The size entry is marked missing in some rows and otherwise reads once, few, many or a size class.

clone_size: .; d_call: TRBD1; v_call: TRBV27; j_call: TRBJ2-2; cdr3_nt: TGTGCCAGCAGGCGGGACAGGGAAACCGGGGAGCTGTTTTTT; cdr3_aa: CASRRDRETGELFF
clone_size: .; d_call: .; v_call: TRBV15; j_call: TRBJ2-1; cdr3_nt: TGTGCCACCAGCAGGTTACAGCGCAATGAGCAGTTCTTC; cdr3_aa: CATSRLQRNEQFF
clone_size: .; d_call: TRBD1; v_call: TRBV7-2; j_call: TRBJ2-7; cdr3_nt: TGTGCCAGCAGCTTAGACAGGGGAATGTTCTACGAGCAGTACTTC; cdr3_aa: CASSLDRGMFYEQYF
clone_size: .; d_call: .; v_call: TRBV28; j_call: TRBJ1-1; cdr3_nt: TGTGCCAGTGCAATAACCGGGACTGTGAACACTGAAGCTTTCTTT; cdr3_aa: CASAITGTVNTEAFF
clone_size: .; d_call: TRBD1; v_call: TRBV7-9; j_call: TRBJ2-1; cdr3_nt: TGTGCCAGCAGCCGCCGGGACAGGGATGGGAATGAGCAGTTCTTC; cdr3_aa: CASSRRDRDGNEQFF
clone_size: .; d_call: TRBD1; v_call: TRBV19; j_call: TRBJ1-2; cdr3_nt: TGTGCCAGTAGTACGAACCGGGACAGGGATAACTATGGCTACACCTTC; cdr3_aa: CASSTNRDRDNYGYTF
clone_size: .; d_call: TRBD2; v_call: TRBV5-6; j_call: TRBJ2-2; cdr3_nt: TGTGCCAGCAGCCTAAGACTAGCGGGAAAGGTCGGGGAGCTGTTTTTT; cdr3_aa: CASSLRLAGKVGELFF
clone_size: .; d_call: .; v_call: TRBV19; j_call: TRBJ1-5; cdr3_nt: TGTGCCAGTAGTATATCCCCGGGGGGCAATCAGCCCCAGCATTTT; cdr3_aa: CASSISPGGNQPQHF
clone_size: few; d_call: TRBD2; v_call: TRBV5-1; j_call: TRBJ2-7; cdr3_nt: TGCGCCAGCAGCTGGCGGGGACTAGCGGGCGAGCAGTACTTC; cdr3_aa: CASSWRGLAGEQYF
clone_size: .; d_call: .; v_call: TRBV25-1; j_call: TRBJ1-2; cdr3_nt: TGTGCCAGCAGTGCCGGAGTCGACACTAGCTATGGCTACACCTTC; cdr3_aa: CASSAGVDTSYGYTF
clone_size: .; d_call: .; v_call: TRBV7-9; j_call: TRBJ2-5; cdr3_nt: TGTGCCAGCAGCTCCGGACGGGCGAGGAGCGTCCAAGAGACCCAGTACTTC; cdr3_aa: CASSSGRARSVQETQYF
clone_size: once; d_call: .; v_call: TRBV7-2; j_call: TRBJ2-3; cdr3_nt: TGTGCCAGCAGCTTGGCTAGTCCAGATACGCAGTATTTT; cdr3_aa: CASSLASPDTQYF
clone_size: .; d_call: TRBD2; v_call: TRBV2; j_call: TRBJ2-3; cdr3_nt: TGTGCCAGCAGTGATATAGAGGGACTAGCGGGAGATGCGCGGGCAGATACGCAGTATTTT; cdr3_aa: CASSDIEGLAGDARADTQYF
clone_size: .; d_call: .; v_call: TRBV28; j_call: TRBJ1-3; cdr3_nt: TGTGCCAGCAGTTTGGTCCACCTCTCTGGAAACACCATATATTTT; cdr3_aa: CASSLVHLSGNTIYF
clone_size: .; d_call: TRBD2; v_call: TRBV11-2; j_call: TRBJ2-5; cdr3_nt: TGTGCCAGCAGCTTCCAAACGACTAGCGGGACGGGAGAGACCCAGTACTTC; cdr3_aa: CASSFQTTSGTGETQYF
clone_size: .; d_call: TRBD2; v_call: TRBV15; j_call: TRBJ2-1; cdr3_nt: TGTGCCACCAGCAGAAGCGGGACTAGCGGGTTTGAGCAGTTCTTC; cdr3_aa: CATSRSGTSGFEQFF
clone_size: .; d_call: .; v_call: TRBV7-9; j_call: TRBJ2-7; cdr3_nt: TGTGCCAGCAGCCCCCCCCTCCTCGAGCAGTACTTC; cdr3_aa: CASSPPLLEQYF
clone_size: .; d_call: TRBD1; v_call: TRBV4-1; j_call: TRBJ2-6; cdr3_nt: TGCGCCAGCAGCCTATCTGGACAGGGGACTGGGGCCAACGTCCTGACTTTC; cdr3_aa: CASSLSGQGTGANVLTF
clone_size: .; d_call: .; v_call: TRBV28; j_call: TRBJ1-2; cdr3_nt: TGTGCCAGCAGTCCCCGGGGGGAAGGCTACACCTTC; cdr3_aa: CASSPRGEGYTF
clone_size: .; d_call: .; v_call: TRBV28; j_call: TRBJ2-7; cdr3_nt: TGTGCCAGCAGACCCACAGGTTCCCACGAGCAGTACTTC; cdr3_aa: CASRPTGSHEQYF
clone_size: .; d_call: .; v_call: TRBV6-6; j_call: TRBJ2-3; cdr3_nt: TGTGCCAGCATCGGTAGGGGAGGTACAGATACGCAGTATTTT; cdr3_aa: CASIGRGGTDTQYF
clone_size: .; d_call: .; v_call: TRBV6-5; j_call: TRBJ2-7; cdr3_nt: TGTGCCAGCAGTACAAGGGACTTATACTACGAGCAGTACTTC; cdr3_aa: CASSTRDLYYEQYF
clone_size: .; d_call: .; v_call: TRBV14; j_call: TRBJ2-1; cdr3_nt: TGTGCCAGCAGCCGAACTACGTACAATGAGCAGTTCTTC; cdr3_aa: CASSRTTYNEQFF
clone_size: .; d_call: TRBD2; v_call: TRBV5-1; j_call: TRBJ2-5; cdr3_nt: TGCGCCAGCAGCGCCGGGACTAGCGGGATTCAAGAGACCCAGTACTTC; cdr3_aa: CASSAGTSGIQETQYF
clone_size: .; d_call: .; v_call: TRBV29-1; j_call: TRBJ2-7; cdr3_nt: TGCAGCGTTGACGACAGGCCCTTCTCCTACGAGCAGTACTTC; cdr3_aa: CSVDDRPFSYEQYF
clone_size: .; d_call: .; v_call: TRBV7-9; j_call: TRBJ2-7; cdr3_nt: TGTGCCAGCAGCTTATCGGCGGTTAACGAGCAGTACTTC; cdr3_aa: CASSLSAVNEQYF
clone_size: .; d_call: .; v_call: TRBV4-1; j_call: TRBJ1-1; cdr3_nt: TGCGCCAGCAGCCCCACTCCCGTGGCCGACACTGAAGCTTTCTTT; cdr3_aa: CASSPTPVADTEAFF
clone_size: once; d_call: .; v_call: TRBV18; j_call: TRBJ2-6; cdr3_nt: TGTGCCAGCTCACCCGGGGACTCTGGGGCCAACGTCCTGACTTTC; cdr3_aa: CASSPGDSGANVLTF
clone_size: .; d_call: .; v_call: TRBV7-8; j_call: TRBJ2-7; cdr3_nt: TGTGCCAGCAGCTTTCTTGAGGGAGAGTCCTACGAGCAGTACTTC; cdr3_aa: CASSFLEGESYEQYF
clone_size: .; d_call: .; v_call: TRBV19; j_call: TRBJ1-5; cdr3_nt: TGTGCCAGTAGTATCCCCGGGGGGGTTACCAATCAGCCCCAGCATTTT; cdr3_aa: CASSIPGGVTNQPQHF
clone_size: .; d_call: TRBD2; v_call: TRBV7-9; j_call: TRBJ2-7; cdr3_nt: TGTGCCAGCAGCCCGGCGGGGGGGGTTTACGAGCATTACTTC; cdr3_aa: CASSPAGGVYEHYF
clone_size: .; d_call: .; v_call: TRBV4-1; j_call: TRBJ2-1; cdr3_nt: TGCGCCAGCAGCCATTACAATGAGCAGTTCTTC; cdr3_aa: CASSHYNEQFF
clone_size: .; d_call: TRBD1; v_call: TRBV6-5; j_call: TRBJ2-7; cdr3_nt: TGTGCCAGCACCGGACAGGCCTTACCTTACGAGCAGTACTTC; cdr3_aa: CASTGQALPYEQYF
clone_size: .; d_call: TRBD1; v_call: TRBV2; j_call: TRBJ2-7; cdr3_nt: TGTGCCAGCGGCCGGGACAGGGCCTCCTACGAGCAGTACTTC; cdr3_aa: CASGRDRASYEQYF
clone_size: .; d_call: .; v_call: TRBV6-4; j_call: TRBJ2-3; cdr3_nt: TGTGCCAGCGGACTGGGGGATACGCAGTATTTT; cdr3_aa: CASGLGDTQYF
clone_size: .; d_call: .; v_call: TRBV18; j_call: TRBJ1-1; cdr3_nt: TGTGCCAGCTCACCACAGGGGCCCCAGAACACTGAAGCTTTCTTT; cdr3_aa: CASSPQGPQNTEAFF
clone_size: .; d_call: .; v_call: TRBV5-1; j_call: TRBJ1-2; cdr3_nt: TGCGCCAGCAGCTCGAACGCACAGAGGGGGAACTATGGCTACACCTTC; cdr3_aa: CASSSNAQRGNYGYTF
clone_size: once; d_call: .; v_call: TRBV7-9; j_call: TRBJ2-3; cdr3_nt: TGTGCCAGCAGCTTAGGCGCCTACACAGATACGCAGTATTTT; cdr3_aa: CASSLGAYTDTQYF
clone_size: .; d_call: TRBD1; v_call: TRBV6-5; j_call: TRBJ2-2; cdr3_nt: TGTGCCAGCAGTTCCGGGACAGGGGTCACCGGGGAGCTGTTTTTT; cdr3_aa: CASSSGTGVTGELFF
clone_size: .; d_call: .; v_call: TRBV6-5; j_call: TRBJ2-3; cdr3_nt: TGTGCCAGCATGAGAGATTTAAGCACAGATACGCAGTATTTT; cdr3_aa: CASMRDLSTDTQYF
clone_size: .; d_call: TRBD1; v_call: TRBV29-1; j_call: TRBJ2-7; cdr3_nt: TGCAGCGCGGGGACAGGGAGTGGCTACGAGCAGTACTTC; cdr3_aa: CSAGTGSGYEQYF
clone_size: .; d_call: TRBD1; v_call: TRBV19; j_call: TRBJ2-7; cdr3_nt: TGTGCCAGTAGTACAGGGGGTCACGAGCAGTACTTC; cdr3_aa: CASSTGGHEQYF
clone_size: .; d_call: .; v_call: TRBV25-1; j_call: TRBJ1-5; cdr3_nt: TGTGCCAGCAGCAGAGGCCTGGGAGGGGAGCCCCAGCATTTT; cdr3_aa: CASSRGLGGEPQHF
clone_size: .; d_call: TRBD2; v_call: TRBV6-5; j_call: TRBJ2-5; cdr3_nt: TGTGCCAGCAGTTACTCGAGGGGGACTAGCGGGAGACAGCAGTACTTC; cdr3_aa: CASSYSRGTSGRQQYF
clone_size: once; d_call: .; v_call: TRBV18; j_call: TRBJ1-6; cdr3_nt: TGTGCCAGCTCACCAGGGACGCTGGGTCTTAATTCACCCCTCCACTTT; cdr3_aa: CASSPGTLGLNSPLHF
clone_size: few; d_call: .; v_call: TRBV4-1; j_call: TRBJ1-2; cdr3_nt: TGCGCCAGCAGCCAATCGCGGGACGGCTCCCTATATGGCGGCTACACCTTC; cdr3_aa: CASSQSRDGSLYGGYTF
clone_size: .; d_call: .; v_call: TRBV5-8; j_call: TRBJ1-6; cdr3_nt: TGTGCCAGCAGCTTGTTAGGAGCGGTCTCCTATAATTCACCCCTCCACTTT; cdr3_aa: CASSLLGAVSYNSPLHF
clone_size: .; d_call: TRBD2; v_call: TRBV9; j_call: TRBJ2-1; cdr3_nt: TGTGCCAGCAGCACCCAGAGCGGGGCCTACAATGAGCAGTTCTTC; cdr3_aa: CASSTQSGAYNEQFF
clone_size: .; d_call: TRBD2; v_call: TRBV5-1; j_call: TRBJ2-7; cdr3_nt: TGCGCCAGCAGCTTAAGTAGTAGCGGGAGTTGGGAGCAGTACTTC; cdr3_aa: CASSLSSSGSWEQYF
clone_size: .; d_call: .; v_call: TRBV7-9; j_call: TRBJ2-7; cdr3_nt: TGTGCCAGCAGCTGGGGAGGGGGAGCCCCCTACGAGCAGTACTTC; cdr3_aa: CASSWGGGAPYEQYF
clone_size: .; d_call: .; v_call: TRBV18; j_call: TRBJ2-3; cdr3_nt: TGTGCCAGCTCACGCCAGGGGGGAAGCACAGATACGCAGTATTTT; cdr3_aa: CASSRQGGSTDTQYF
clone_size: .; d_call: TRBD2; v_call: TRBV9; j_call: TRBJ2-1; cdr3_nt: TGTGCCAGCAGGGAGGTAGGACTAGCGGGTCGTGAGCAGTTCTTC; cdr3_aa: CASREVGLAGREQFF
clone_size: .; d_call: .; v_call: TRBV28; j_call: TRBJ2-1; cdr3_nt: TGTGCCAGCAGTTCCGGGGGAGCCCTCTACAATGAGCAGTTCTTC; cdr3_aa: CASSSGGALYNEQFF
clone_size: .; d_call: .; v_call: TRBV29-1; j_call: TRBJ2-4; cdr3_nt: TGCAGCGTTGAAAACAGATTAGCCAAAAACATTCAGTACTTC; cdr3_aa: CSVENRLAKNIQYF